The rows below give T cell receptor beta chains drawn from one sample of a study of shared clonotypes between healthy human individuals. Repertoires were generated with immunoSEQ multiplex PCR, while TCRdb's copy carries only in-frame clones and drops some. The sample consists of some 490,000 clones, around 73% of them appearing once. The sample taken for sequencing was PBMCs. Receptor source: a middle-aged woman in good health. Some clones in this sample may be carry-over from other donors' samples. Each CDR3 is given with its conserved first and last residue. A D gene is named only where the DNA matches it firmly. Size is omitted from some rows. Given values are once, few, many or a class for expanded clones.

. TRBJ2-7 TRBV4-2 . CASSQDVPSAEKYEQYF TGTGCCAGCAGCCAAGATGTCCCTAGTGCCGAGAAATACGAGCAGTACTTC
. TRBJ1-2 TRBV5-5 . CASSLVTGYGYTF TGTGCCAGCAGCTTGGTAACCGGCTATGGCTACACCTTC
TRBD1 TRBJ2-6 TRBV11-2 many CASSSVRDRGYGANVLTF TGTGCCAGCAGCTCCGTCCGGGACAGGGGTTATGGGGCCAACGTCCTGACTTTC
. TRBJ1-1 TRBV28 . CASFGVYTEAFF TGTGCCAGCTTCGGGGTATACACTGAAGCTTTCTTT
. TRBJ2-5 TRBV6-5 many CASSFKQGSEEETQYF TGTGCCAGCAGTTTTAAACAGGGTTCTGAGGAAGAGACCCAGTACTTC
TRBD2 TRBJ2-3 TRBV9 . CASSARASGSTDTQYF TGTGCCAGCAGCGCTAGGGCTAGCGGTAGCACAGATACGCAGTATTTT
. TRBJ1-2 TRBV6-4 . CASSVGPNYGYTF TGTGCCAGCAGTGTCGGACCGAACTATGGCTACACCTTC
. TRBJ1-1 TRBV5-1 . CASIKDGRNTEAFF TGCGCCAGCATTAAGGACGGCAGGAACACTGAAGCTTTCTTT
. TRBJ1-1 TRBV28 few CASRATTGYEAFF TGTGCCAGCAGAGCAACGACAGGCTATGAAGCTTTCTTT
TRBD1 TRBJ1-1 TRBV18 . CASSRDRGPRDTEAFF TGTGCCAGCTCACGGGACAGGGGCCCCCGCGACACTGAAGCTTTCTTT
. TRBJ2-3 TRBV7-2 . CASSVTTSTDTQYF TGTGCCAGCAGCGTTACTACTAGCACAGATACGCAGTATTTT
TRBD1 TRBJ1-2 TRBV15 . CATSSRDRGLYGYTF TGTGCCACCAGCAGCCGGGACAGGGGACTCTATGGCTACACCTTC
TRBD1 TRBJ2-1 TRBV7-9 . CASTPILQGTGGYNEQFF TGTGCCAGCACCCCGATATTACAGGGGACAGGGGGCTATAATGAGCAGTTCTTC
TRBD2 TRBJ2-5 TRBV6-5 . CASGLDQETQYF TGTGCCAGCGGACTAGACCAAGAGACCCAGTACTTC
TRBD1 TRBJ2-6 TRBV5-1 once CASSLDRGQRTGSALAGANVLTF TGCGCCAGCAGCTTGGACCGAGGCCAACGGACAGGGTCTGCTCTGGCCGGGGCCAACGTCCTGACTTTC